This T cell receptor (beta chain) was recorded in a study of cytomegalovirus exposure and HLA in healthy donors. Assay: immunoSEQ multiplex PCR; the TCRdb copy retains only in-frame clones and omits some. Of around 150,000 clones in the sample, 84% were seen once. The V and J ends lost 3 bases and 4 bases respectively, with 12 bases between them. CDR1 is SGHAT and CDR2 is FQNNGV in the germline V gene. There are 14 residues in the CDR3. Study-level results: Both high specificity and high sensitivity reportedly marked the classifier's diagnosis of cytomegalovirus status.

These donors were members of the approximately 120-subject validation cohort, a group separate from the approximately 640-subject first cohort. Regarding this clone: Its antigen remains unknown.

Sequencing was performed on PBMCs. The V call is TRBV11-2, the J call TRBJ1-2, with D tentatively TRBD1 (6 bases). The sequence was collected from a young man in good health and CMV-seropositive. In nucleotides, the CDR3 is TGTGCCAGCAGCTTCGGGGGGCAGGTCTATGGCTACACCTTC. It codes for CASSFGGQVYGYTF.